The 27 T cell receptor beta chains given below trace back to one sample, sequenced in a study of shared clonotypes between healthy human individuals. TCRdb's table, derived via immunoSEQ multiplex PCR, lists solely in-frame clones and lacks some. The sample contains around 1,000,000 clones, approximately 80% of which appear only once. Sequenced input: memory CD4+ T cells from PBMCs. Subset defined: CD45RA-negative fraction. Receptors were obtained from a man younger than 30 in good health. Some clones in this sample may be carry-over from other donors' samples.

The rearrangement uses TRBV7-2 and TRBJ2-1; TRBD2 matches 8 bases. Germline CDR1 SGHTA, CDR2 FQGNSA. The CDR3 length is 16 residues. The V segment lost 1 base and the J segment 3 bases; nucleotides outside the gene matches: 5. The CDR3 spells CASSLDGGRYYNEQFF. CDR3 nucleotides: TGTGCCAGCAGCTTAGATGGCGGGAGGTACTACAATGAGCAGTTCTTC.

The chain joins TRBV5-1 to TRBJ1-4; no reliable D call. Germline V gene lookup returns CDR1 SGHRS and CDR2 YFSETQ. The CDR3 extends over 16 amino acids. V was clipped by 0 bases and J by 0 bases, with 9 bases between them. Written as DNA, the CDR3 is TGCGCCAGCAGCTTGGGAGGCCAGGCAACTAATGAAAAACTGTTTTTT. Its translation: CASSLGGQATNEKLFF. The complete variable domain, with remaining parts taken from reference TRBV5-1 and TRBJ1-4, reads KAGVTQTPRYLIKTRGQQVTLSCSPISGHRSVSWYQQTPGQGLQFLFEYFSETQRNKGNFPGRFSGRQFSNSRSEMNVSTLELGDSALYLCASSLGGQATNEKLFFGSGTQLSVL.

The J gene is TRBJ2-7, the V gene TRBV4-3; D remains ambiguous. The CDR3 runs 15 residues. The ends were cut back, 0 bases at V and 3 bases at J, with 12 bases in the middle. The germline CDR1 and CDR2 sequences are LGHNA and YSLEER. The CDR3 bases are TGCGCCAGCAGCCAAGACCACGGCCATTACTACGAGCAGTACTTC. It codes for CASSQDHGHYYEQYF.

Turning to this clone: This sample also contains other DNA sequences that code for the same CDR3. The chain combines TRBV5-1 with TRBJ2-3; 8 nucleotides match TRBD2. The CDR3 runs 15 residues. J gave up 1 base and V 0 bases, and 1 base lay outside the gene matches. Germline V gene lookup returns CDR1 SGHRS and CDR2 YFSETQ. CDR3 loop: CASSLAGGGTDTQYF. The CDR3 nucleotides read TGCGCCAGCAGCTTGGCGGGAGGGGGCACAGATACGCAGTATTTT. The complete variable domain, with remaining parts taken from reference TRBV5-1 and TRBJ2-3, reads KAGVTQTPRYLIKTRGQQVTLSCSPISGHRSVSWYQQTPGQGLQFLFEYFSETQRNKGNFPGRFSGRQFSNSRSEMNVSTLELGDSALYLCASSLAGGGTDTQYFGPGTRLTVL.

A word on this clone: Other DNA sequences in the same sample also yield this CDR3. DNA for the CDR3: TGTGCCAGCAGCTTAGTAGGGGCTGGTGAAAAACTGTTTTTT. Its translation: CASSLVGAGEKLFF. The J gene is TRBJ1-4, the V gene TRBV7-9; TRBD1 is a possible D gene (5 bases). There are 14 residues in the CDR3. V shed 1 base and J shed 7 bases, with 10 bases lying between them. CDR1 is SEHNR, CDR2 FQNEAQ, per germline (reference sequence). The full variable domain, rest sourced from reference TRBV7-9 and TRBJ1-4, is DTGVSQNPRHKITKRGQNVTFRCDPISEHNRLYWYRQTLGQGPEFLTYFQNEAQLEKSRLLSDRFSAERPKGSFSTLEIQRTEQGDSAMYLCASSLVGAGEKLFFGSGTQLSVL.

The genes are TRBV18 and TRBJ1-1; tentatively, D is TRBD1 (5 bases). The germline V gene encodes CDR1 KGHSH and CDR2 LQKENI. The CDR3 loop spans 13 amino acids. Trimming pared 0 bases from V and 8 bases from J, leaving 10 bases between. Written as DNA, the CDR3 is TGTGCCAGCTCACCACCCCCCGGGACGGAAGCTTTCTTT. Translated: CASSPPPGTEAFF. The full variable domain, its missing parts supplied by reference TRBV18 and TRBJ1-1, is NAGVMQNPRHLVRRRGQEARLRCSPMKGHSHVYWYRQLPEEGLKFMVYLQKENIIDESGMPKERFSAEFPKEGPSILRIQQVVRGDSAAYFCASSPPPGTEAFFGQGTRLTVV.

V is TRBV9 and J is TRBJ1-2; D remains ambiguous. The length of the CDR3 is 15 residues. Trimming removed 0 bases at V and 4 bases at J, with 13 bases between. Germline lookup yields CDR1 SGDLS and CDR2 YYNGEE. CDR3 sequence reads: CASSVDGRSSYGYTF. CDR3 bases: TGTGCCAGCAGCGTAGACGGCCGCTCCTCCTATGGCTACACCTTC.

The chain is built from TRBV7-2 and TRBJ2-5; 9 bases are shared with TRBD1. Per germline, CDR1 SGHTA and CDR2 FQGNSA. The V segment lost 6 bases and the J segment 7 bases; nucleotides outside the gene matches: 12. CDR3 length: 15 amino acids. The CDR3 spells CASRQQGQGVLTQYF. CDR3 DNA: TGTGCCAGCAGGCAACAGGGACAGGGAGTTTTGACCCAGTACTTC.

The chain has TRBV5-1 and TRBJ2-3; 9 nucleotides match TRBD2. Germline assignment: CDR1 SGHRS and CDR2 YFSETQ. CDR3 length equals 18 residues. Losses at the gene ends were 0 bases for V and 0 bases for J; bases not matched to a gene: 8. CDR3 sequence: CASSLAVSSGTSTDTQYF. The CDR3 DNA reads TGCGCCAGCAGCTTGGCCGTGTCTAGCGGGACGAGCACAGATACGCAGTATTTT.

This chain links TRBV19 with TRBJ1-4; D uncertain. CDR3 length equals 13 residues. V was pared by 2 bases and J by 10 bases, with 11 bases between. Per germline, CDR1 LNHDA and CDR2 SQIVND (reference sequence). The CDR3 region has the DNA TGTGCCAGTAGTATATCGCTACGTAGAAAACTGTTTTTT. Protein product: CASSISLRRKLFF. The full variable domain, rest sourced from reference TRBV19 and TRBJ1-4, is DGGITQSPKYLFRKEGQNVTLSCEQNLNHDAMYWYRQDPGQGLRLIYYSQIVNDFQKGDIAEGYSVSREKKESFPLTVTSAQKNPTAFYLCASSISLRRKLFFGSGTQLSVL.

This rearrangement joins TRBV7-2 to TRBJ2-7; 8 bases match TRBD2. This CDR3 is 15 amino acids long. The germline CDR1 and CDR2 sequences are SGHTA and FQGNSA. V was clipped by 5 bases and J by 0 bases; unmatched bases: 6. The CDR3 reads CASSPGGEGSYEQYF. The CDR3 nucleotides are TGTGCCAGCAGCCCGGGAGGGGAAGGCTCCTACGAGCAGTACTTC.

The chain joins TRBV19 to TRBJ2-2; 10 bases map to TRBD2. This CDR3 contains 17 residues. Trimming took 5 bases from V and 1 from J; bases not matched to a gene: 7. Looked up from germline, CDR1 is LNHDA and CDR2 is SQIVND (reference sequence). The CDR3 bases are TGTGCCAGTAGTCCCCGGACTAGCGGTTTGAACACCGGGGAGCTGTTTTTT. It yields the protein CASSPRTSGLNTGELFF.

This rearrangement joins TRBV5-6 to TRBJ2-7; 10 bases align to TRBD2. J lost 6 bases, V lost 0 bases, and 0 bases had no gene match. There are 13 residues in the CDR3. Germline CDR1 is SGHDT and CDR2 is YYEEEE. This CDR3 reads CASSLVAGGEQYF. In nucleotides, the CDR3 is TGTGCCAGCAGCTTGGTAGCGGGAGGCGAGCAGTACTTC.

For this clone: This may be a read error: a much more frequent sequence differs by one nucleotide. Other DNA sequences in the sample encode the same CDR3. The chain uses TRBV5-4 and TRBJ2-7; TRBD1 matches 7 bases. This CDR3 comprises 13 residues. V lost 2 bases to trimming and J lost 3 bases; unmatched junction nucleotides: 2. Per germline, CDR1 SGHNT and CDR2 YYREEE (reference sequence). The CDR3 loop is CASSFRDSYEQYF. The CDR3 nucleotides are TGTGCCAGCAGCTTCCGGGACAGCTACGAGCAGTACTTC.

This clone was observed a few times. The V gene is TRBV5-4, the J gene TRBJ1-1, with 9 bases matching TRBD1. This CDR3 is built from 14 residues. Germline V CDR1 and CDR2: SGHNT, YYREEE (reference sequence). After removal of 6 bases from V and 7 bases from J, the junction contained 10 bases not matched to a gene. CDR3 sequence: CASKDTGTGFEAFF. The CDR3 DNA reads TGTGCCAGCAAAGACACCGGGACAGGGTTTGAAGCTTTCTTT.

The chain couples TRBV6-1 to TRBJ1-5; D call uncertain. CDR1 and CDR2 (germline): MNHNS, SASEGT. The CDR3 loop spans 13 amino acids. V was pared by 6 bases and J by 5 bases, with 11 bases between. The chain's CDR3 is CASSRDRDQPQHF. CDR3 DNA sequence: TGTGCCAGCAGCCGCGATCGCGATCAGCCCCAGCATTTT.

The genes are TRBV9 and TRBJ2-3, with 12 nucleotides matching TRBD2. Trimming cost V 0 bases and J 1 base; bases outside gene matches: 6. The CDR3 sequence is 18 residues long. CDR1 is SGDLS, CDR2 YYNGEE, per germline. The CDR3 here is CASSVAGGLAGRTDTQYF. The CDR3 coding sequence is TGTGCCAGCAGCGTAGCAGGGGGACTAGCGGGCCGCACAGATACGCAGTATTTT. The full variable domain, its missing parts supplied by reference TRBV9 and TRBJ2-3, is DSGVTQTPKHLITATGQRVTLRCSPRSGDLSVYWYQQSLDQGLQFLIQYYNGEERAKGNILERFSAQQFPDLHSELNLSSLELGDSALYFCASSVAGGLAGRTDTQYFGPGTRLTVL.

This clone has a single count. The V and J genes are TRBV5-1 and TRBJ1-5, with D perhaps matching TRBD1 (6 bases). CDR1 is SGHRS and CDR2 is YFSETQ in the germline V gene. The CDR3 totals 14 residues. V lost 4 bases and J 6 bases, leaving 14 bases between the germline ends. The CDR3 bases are TGCGCCAGCAGCCTGGGGGCCGCCACTCAGCCCCAGCATTTT. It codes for CASSLGAATQPQHF.

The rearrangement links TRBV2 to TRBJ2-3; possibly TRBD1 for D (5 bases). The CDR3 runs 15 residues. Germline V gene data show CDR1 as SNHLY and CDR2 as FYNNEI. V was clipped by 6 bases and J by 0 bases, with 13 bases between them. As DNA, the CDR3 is TGTGCCAGCAGAATGACAGACACTAGCACAGATACGCAGTATTTT. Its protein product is CASRMTDTSTDTQYF.

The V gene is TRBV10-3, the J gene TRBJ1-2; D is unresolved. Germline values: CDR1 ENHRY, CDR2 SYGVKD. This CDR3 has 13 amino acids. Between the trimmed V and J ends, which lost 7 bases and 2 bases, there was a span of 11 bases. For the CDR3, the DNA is TGTGCCATCATCGGGGATTTCAACTATGGCTACACCTTC. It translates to CAIIGDFNYGYTF.

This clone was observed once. The CDR3 sequence: CASSLDLGFSLAGVNEQFF. The CDR3 DNA is TGTGCCAGCAGCTTAGACCTCGGGTTTTCGCTAGCGGGAGTCAATGAGCAGTTCTTC. The chain links TRBV7-9 to TRBJ2-1; TRBD2 aligns across 10 bases. The V and J ends lost 1 base and 6 bases, in that order; junction bases with no gene match: 15. Germline V gene sequence: CDR1 SEHNR, CDR2 FQNEAQ (reference sequence). The CDR3 totals 19 residues. Together with reference TRBV7-9 and TRBJ2-1, the CDR3 gives the full variable domain: DTGVSQNPRHKITKRGQNVTFRCDPISEHNRLYWYRQTLGQGPEFLTYFQNEAQLEKSRLLSDRFSAERPKGSFSTLEIQRTEQGDSAMYLCASSLDLGFSLAGVNEQFFGPGTRLTVL.

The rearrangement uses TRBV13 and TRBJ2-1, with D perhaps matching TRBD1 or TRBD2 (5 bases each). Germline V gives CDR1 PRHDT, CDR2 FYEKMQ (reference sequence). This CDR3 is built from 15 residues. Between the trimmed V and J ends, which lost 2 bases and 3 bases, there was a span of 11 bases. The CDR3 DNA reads TGTGCCAGCAGCTTATGGTTTGGGGGCTACAATGAGCAGTTCTTC. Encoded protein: CASSLWFGGYNEQFF.

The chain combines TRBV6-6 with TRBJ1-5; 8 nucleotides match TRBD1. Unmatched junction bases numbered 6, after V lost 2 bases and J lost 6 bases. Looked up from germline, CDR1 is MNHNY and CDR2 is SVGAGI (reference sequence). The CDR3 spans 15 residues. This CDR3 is CASSYQGQGIQPQHF. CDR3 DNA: TGTGCCAGCAGTTACCAAGGACAGGGAATTCAGCCCCAGCATTTT.

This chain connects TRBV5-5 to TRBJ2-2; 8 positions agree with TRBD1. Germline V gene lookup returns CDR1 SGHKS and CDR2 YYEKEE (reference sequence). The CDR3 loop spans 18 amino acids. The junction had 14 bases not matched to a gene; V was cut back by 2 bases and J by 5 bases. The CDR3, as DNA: TGTGCCAGCAGCTTCGGACAGGGAGGAGGAATGTTGACCGGGGAGCTGTTTTTT. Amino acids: CASSFGQGGGMLTGELFF.

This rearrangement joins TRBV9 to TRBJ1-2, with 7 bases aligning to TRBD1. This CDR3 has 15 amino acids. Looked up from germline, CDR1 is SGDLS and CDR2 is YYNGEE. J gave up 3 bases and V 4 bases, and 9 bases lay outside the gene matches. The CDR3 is CASSPTPDRDYGYTF. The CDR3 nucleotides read TGTGCCAGCAGCCCCACTCCTGACAGGGACTATGGCTACACCTTC.

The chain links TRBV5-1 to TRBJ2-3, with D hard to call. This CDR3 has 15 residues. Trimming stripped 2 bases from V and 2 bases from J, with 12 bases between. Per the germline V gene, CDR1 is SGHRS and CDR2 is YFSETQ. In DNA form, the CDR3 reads TGCGCCAGCAGCTTTAATGGCGGAACCACAGATACGCAGTATTTT. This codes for CASSFNGGTTDTQYF.

CDR3 DNA: TGTGCCAGCAGACCCTACAGGGCTTTTCTGTGGAATGAGCAGTTCTTC. It specifies CASRPYRAFLWNEQFF. The V call is TRBV7-2, the J call TRBJ2-1; possible D gene TRBD1, 6 bases. The germline V and J ends were trimmed by 6 bases and 7 bases, with 22 bases remaining between them. CDR3 length: 16 amino acids. Germline V CDR1 and CDR2: SGHTA, FQGNSA.